This T cell receptor (beta chain) was observed in a study of patients with pleural tuberculosis. This clonotype has at least ten counts. CDR3 length: 15 amino acids. V lost 0 bases to trimming and J lost 2 bases; unmatched junction nucleotides: 0. TCRdb re-derived calls from the reads in MiXCR, one entry per CDR3 protein. The table has approximately 53,000 distinct CDR3 sequences, about 7.3% seen once. This chain connects TRBV12-3 or TRBV12-4 to TRBJ2-7; 11 bases are a match to TRBD2. This clonotype was obtained from a human donor with pleural tuberculosis. CDR3 region: CASSLASGRAYEQYV. CDR3 DNA sequence: TGTGCCAGCAGTTTAGCTAGCGGGAGGGCCTACGAGCAGTACGTC.